This T cell receptor (beta chain) was recorded in a study of CD8 T cells in ankylosing spondylitis. Findings of the study overall: Among TCR beta sequences, a motif of fewer than 10 highly homologous variants appeared characteristic of ankylosing spondylitis blood. Prior literature has documented some motif variants in synovial fluid and blood from reactive arthritis. The authors reported significant enrichment of disease-linked clones in matched ankylosing spondylitis synovial fluid.

Details on this clonotype: The antigen remains undetermined.

The ends were cut back, 1 base at V and 1 base at J, with 9 bases in the middle. This CDR3 is 15 amino acids long. Germline values: CDR1 SGHTA, CDR2 FQGNSA. Using its own MiXCR run on the 5' RACE reads, TCRdb lists one record per CDR3 protein. This sample has 450,000 or so distinct CDR3 sequences, with roughly 25% found just once. Sequencing was performed on blood, either unsorted or a sorted T cell fraction (not recorded which). The chain joins TRBV7-2 to TRBJ2-3; D remains unclear. The sequence derives from a male donor with ankylosing spondylitis. CDR3 DNA sequence: TGTGCCAGCAGCTTAGTCGCGGCACGCACAGATACGCAGTATTTT. Its translation: CASSLVAARTDTQYF.